What follows describes a single T cell receptor beta chain. Its matching antigen is unknown. Some clones are missing from TCRdb's copy, which holds only in-frame ones; the method was immunoSEQ multiplex PCR. The sample has under 70,000 clones, approximately 90% seen once; the top ten hold around 13%. Every patient had relapsed following autologous stem cell transplantation, and cohorts differed in brentuximab vedotin exposure. The sample belongs to a study of PD-1 blockade in classical Hodgkin lymphoma. CDR1 is PRHDT and CDR2 is FYEKMQ in the germline V gene (reference sequence). The CDR3 extends over 14 amino acids. V was cut by 5 bases and J by 4 bases, with 11 bases left in between. Study-wide points: The study reported lower baseline TCR diversity in newly diagnosed patients than in healthy donors.

This sequence originates from a human donor with classical Hodgkin lymphoma. The chain links TRBV13 to TRBJ1-4; D not certain. The source material was peripheral blood mononuclear cells (PBMCs), sampled at baseline. The CDR3: CASSPGKDNEKLFF. As DNA, the CDR3 is TGTGCCAGCAGCCCCGGCAAGGATAATGAAAAACTGTTTTTT.